These 23 T cell receptor beta chains came from one sample sequenced in a study of blood T cell repertoires in COVID-19. Here immunoSEQ multiplex PCR was the method, and the copy in TCRdb shows in-frame clones only, minus some. The table lists more than 140,000 clones, around 83% of them singletons. The sequencing sample was made of peripheral blood. These receptors were obtained from a woman aged 55-75 years with acute or convalescent COVID-19.

This clone was seen more than once but under ten times. The J gene is TRBJ1-2, the V gene TRBV28; TRBD1 might be the D (6 bases). The CDR3 runs 17 residues. Trimming removed 2 bases at V and 2 bases at J, with 18 bases between. Germline lookup yields CDR1 MDHEN and CDR2 SYDVKM. CDR3 region: CASSLREQGGGNYGYTF. CDR3 nucleotides: TGTGCCAGCAGTTTACGGGAACAGGGCGGCGGAAACTATGGCTACACCTTC.

The V call is TRBV28, the J call TRBJ2-1; 8 bases line up with TRBD2. This CDR3 region has 14 residues. Germline-derived CDR1 and CDR2 are MDHEN and SYDVKM. Losses at the gene ends were 1 base for V and 8 bases for J; bases not matched to a gene: 4. CDR3 DNA: TGTGCCAGCAGTTTATTCGGGGGGGCTGATGAGCAGTTCTTC. Protein product: CASSLFGGADEQFF.

DNA for the CDR3: TGTGCCAGCAGTTCAGCGGGACCTCTAAGTGTTAGCTCCTACAATGAGCAGTTCTTC. It is translated as CASSSAGPLSVSSYNEQFF. The V call is TRBV6-2 or TRBV6-3, the J call TRBJ2-1, with TRBD2 matching over 7 bases. This CDR3 is 19 amino acids long. CDR1 and CDR2 (germline): MNHEY, SVGEGT. The V segment lost 4 bases and the J segment 0 bases; nucleotides outside the gene matches: 15.

The chain carries TRBV20-1 and TRBJ2-3; the match to TRBD2 covers 10 bases. CDR3 length: 15 amino acids. In germline, CDR1 is DFQATT, CDR2 SNEGSKA (reference sequence). Trimming took 6 bases from V and 2 from J; bases not matched to a gene: 8. The CDR3 region has the DNA TGCAGTGCCAGTCGGCTAGCGGGGGCCACAGATACGCAGTATTTT. Translating it yields CSASRLAGATDTQYF.

There are a few counts of this clone. The chain has TRBV6-6 and TRBJ1-3; 7 positions match TRBD1. With 5 bases clipped from V and 0 bases from J, the junction kept 4 bases outside the gene matches. Per germline, CDR1 MNHNY and CDR2 SVGAGI (reference sequence). The CDR3 length is 15 residues. CDR3 DNA sequence: TGTGCCAGCAGTCTAGGGGGCCCCTCTGGAAACACCATATATTTT. Translated: CASSLGGPSGNTIYF.

The J gene is TRBJ2-7, the V gene TRBV28; perhaps TRBD1 as D (6 bases). The CDR3 totals 16 residues. The germline V gene has CDR1 MDHEN and CDR2 SYDVKM. Trimming removed 4 bases at V and 2 bases at J, with 18 bases between. CDR3 amino acids: CASSSVGQSTPYEQYF. The CDR3 nucleotides read TGTGCCAGCAGTTCCGTTGGACAGTCAACCCCCTACGAGCAGTACTTC.

V and J are TRBV2 and TRBJ2-4, with a tentative D call TRBD2 (5 bases). There are 14 residues in the CDR3. Per the germline V gene, CDR1 is SNHLY and CDR2 is FYNNEI. V was shortened by 10 bases and J by 2 bases, with 15 bases between the two germline ends. CDR3 sequence: CANRRGSTKNIQYF. For the CDR3, the DNA is TGTGCCAACCGACGGGGATCAACCAAAAACATTCAGTACTTC.

The chain carries TRBV28 and TRBJ1-1, with a weak D call TRBD1 (5 bases). V dropped 8 bases and J dropped 4 bases, with 20 bases sitting between them. Germline values: CDR1 MDHEN, CDR2 SYDVKM. The CDR3 loop spans 15 amino acids. This chain's CDR3 is CASQPPGGVVTEAFF. The CDR3 DNA is TGTGCCAGCCAGCCCCCGGGGGGGGTAGTCACTGAAGCTTTCTTT.

The V call is TRBV5-1, the J call TRBJ1-2; 7 nucleotides align to TRBD1. The CDR3 is 18 amino acids. The V gene's germline CDR1 is SGHRS and CDR2 YFSETQ. V was clipped by 1 base and J by 1 base; unmatched bases: 13. In DNA form, the CDR3 reads TGCGCCAGCAGCTTGAGGTCCGGGACAGCCTTACGTAACTATGGCTACACCTTC. It codes for CASSLRSGTALRNYGYTF.

The chain is built from TRBV28 and TRBJ2-3, with D tentatively TRBD1 (5 bases). The CDR3 runs to 15 residues. CDR1 and CDR2 (germline): MDHEN, SYDVKM. Trimming cost V 5 bases and J 6 bases, with 18 bases left between them. The CDR3 DNA reads as TGTGCCAGCAGTCCCTCTAAGGGGCAGGCGGATACGCAGTATTTT. Translated: CASSPSKGQADTQYF.

The V call is TRBV6-5, the J call TRBJ2-5; 11 bases are a match to TRBD1. After removal of 6 bases from V and 5 bases from J, the junction contained 5 bases not matched to a gene. Germline values: CDR1 MNHEY, CDR2 SVGAGI. The length of the CDR3 is 14 residues. This CDR3 is CASRDRGRGETQYF. CDR3 in DNA: TGTGCCAGCAGGGACAGGGGGCGCGGGGAGACCCAGTACTTC.

A single count supports this clone. The V call is TRBV6-2 or TRBV6-3, the J call TRBJ2-7, with 7 bases matching TRBD1. This CDR3 has 16 residues. Germline V gene data show CDR1 as MNHEY and CDR2 as SVGEGT. The trim removed 2 bases at V and 4 bases at J, leaving 11 bases unmatched. The CDR3: CASSYTTGFSGYEQYF. The CDR3 bases are TGTGCCAGCAGTTACACGACAGGGTTTTCGGGATACGAGCAGTACTTC.

This chain joins TRBV18 and TRBJ1-2; 7 bases align to TRBD1. The germline CDR1 and CDR2 sequences are KGHSH and LQKENI. This CDR3 spans 15 amino acids. After removal of 5 bases from V and 0 bases from J, the junction contained 6 bases not matched to a gene. CDR3 in DNA: TGTGCCAGCTCAACAGGACAGGTAGCTAACTATGGCTACACCTTC. Encoded protein: CASSTGQVANYGYTF.

V is TRBV28 and J is TRBJ1-2, with D possibly being TRBD1 (6 bases). V shed 4 bases and J shed 4 bases, with 13 bases lying between them. Germline loops: CDR1 MDHEN, CDR2 SYDVKM. The CDR3 is 14 amino acids. CDR3 sequence (DNA): TGTGCCAGCAGTTATAGGGGGAGACTCTATGGCTACACCTTC. Amino acids: CASSYRGRLYGYTF.

The chain combines TRBV24-1 with TRBJ2-1; 8 bases align to TRBD1. CDR3 size: 15 residues. From germline, CDR1 is KGHDR and CDR2 SFDVKD. V shed 5 bases and J 3 bases; nucleotides not matched to a gene: 5. The CDR3 spells CATSAWGTGYNEQFF. The CDR3 coding sequence is TGTGCCACCAGTGCCTGGGGGACAGGCTACAATGAGCAGTTCTTC.

The V gene is TRBV6-1, the J gene TRBJ2-5, with 8 bases identical to TRBD1. This CDR3 has 14 amino acids. Germline loops: CDR1 MNHNS, CDR2 SASEGT. V trimming: 1 base; J trimming: 4 bases; junction bases outside the gene matches: 2. In DNA form, the CDR3 reads TGTGCCAGCAGTGAAGAGGACAGGGCAGAGACCCAGTACTTC. Encoded protein: CASSEEDRAETQYF.

The chain has TRBV5-4 and TRBJ2-1, with 11 bases matching TRBD2. Trimming took 0 bases from V and 1 from J; bases not matched to a gene: 3. From germline, CDR1 is SGHNT and CDR2 YYREEE (reference sequence). The CDR3 runs 17 residues. Here the CDR3 DNA reads TGTGCCAGCAGCTTGGGTCCTAGCGGGGGGTCCTACAATGAGCAGTTCTTC. Translation: CASSLGPSGGSYNEQFF.

This sequence joins TRBV5-1 and TRBJ2-1; D might be TRBD1 (6 bases). Per the germline V gene, CDR1 is SGHRS and CDR2 is YFSETQ. This CDR3 is 15 amino acids long. Deletions cut 0 bases from V and 4 bases from J, with 11 bases between. The CDR3 sequence is CASSLEAQGYNEQFF. In DNA form, the CDR3 reads TGCGCCAGCAGCTTGGAAGCCCAGGGGTACAATGAGCAGTTCTTC. Based on the CDR3 plus reference TRBV5-1 and TRBJ2-1, the full variable domain is KAGVTQTPRYLIKTRGQQVTLSCSPISGHRSVSWYQQTPGQGLQFLFEYFSETQRNKGNFPGRFSGRQFSNSRSEMNVSTLELGDSALYLCASSLEAQGYNEQFFGPGTRLTVL.

This clone showed up just a few times. The genes are TRBV9 and TRBJ2-7; perhaps TRBD2 as D (6 bases). Trimming stripped 3 bases from V and 1 base from J, with 11 bases between. CDR3 size: 14 residues. Germline loops: CDR1 SGDLS, CDR2 YYNGEE. The CDR3 protein is CASSAGSGSYEQYF. As DNA, the CDR3 is TGTGCCAGCAGCGCCGGAAGCGGGTCCTACGAGCAGTACTTC.

In nucleotides, the CDR3 is TGTGCCAGCAGCTCCAACAGGGTCGGGGCCAATGAGCAGTTCTTC. It codes for CASSSNRVGANEQFF. The rearrangement links TRBV11-3 to TRBJ2-1, with a tentative D call TRBD1 (6 bases). Germline V gene sequence: CDR1 SGHNT, CDR2 YENEEA. CDR3 length: 15 residues. V was clipped by 4 bases and J by 6 bases, with 16 bases between them.

The chain combines TRBV2 with TRBJ1-3, with 7 bases lining up with TRBD1. The CDR3 has 13 amino acids. Losses at the gene ends were 6 bases for V and 2 bases for J; bases not matched to a gene: 1. Germline V gene sequence: CDR1 SNHLY, CDR2 FYNNEI. The CDR3 nucleotides read TGTGCCAGCAGAGGACAGGCTGGAAACACCATATATTTT. Its protein product is CASRGQAGNTIYF.

This sequence joins TRBV5-5 and TRBJ1-1; tentatively, D is TRBD1 (6 bases). Trimming pared 2 bases from V and 4 bases from J, leaving 12 bases between. CDR3 length: 14 residues. The germline V gene encodes CDR1 SGHKS and CDR2 YYEKEE (reference sequence). The CDR3, as DNA: TGTGCCAGCAGCTTCCCAGGGGTGGGCACTGAAGCTTTCTTT. The encoded protein is CASSFPGVGTEAFF.

The chain is built from TRBV10-3 and TRBJ1-1; TRBD1 is a possible D gene (5 bases). This CDR3 is built from 15 residues. The germline V and J ends were trimmed by 4 bases and 0 bases, with 12 bases remaining between them. CDR1 ENHRY and CDR2 SYGVKD come from the germline V gene. CDR3: CAISGGGGLNTEAFF. The DNA of the CDR3 is TGTGCCATCAGTGGCGGGGGAGGCCTGAACACTGAAGCTTTCTTT.